These 25 T cell receptor beta chains share one sample of origin, sequenced in a study of CD8 T cells in ankylosing spondylitis. MiXCR, applied by TCRdb to the 5' RACE reads, yields one record per CDR3 protein. The sample lists about 210,000 distinct CDR3 sequences, 7% to 8% seen once, with 14% in the top ten. Regarding the study as a whole: In ankylosing spondylitis blood, a motif of seven or eight highly homologous TCR beta variants appeared characteristic.

What these receptors recognize is not known. The sample consisted of blood, either unsorted or a sorted T cell fraction (not recorded which). The receptors derive from a male donor with ankylosing spondylitis.

This clonotype was counted at least ten times. The chain recombines TRBV11-2 with TRBJ2-1; no definite D call. Trimming stripped 5 bases from V and 9 bases from J, with 11 bases between. The V gene's germline CDR1 is SGHAT and CDR2 FQNNGV. The CDR3 contains 12 residues. The CDR3: CASSPRRAEQFF. In nucleotides, the CDR3 is TGTGCCAGCAGCCCCCGACGGGCTGAGCAGTTCTTC.

This clonotype occurred a few times. The chain joins TRBV5-1 to TRBJ2-7, with D maybe TRBD2 (6 bases). The CDR3 is 16 residues long. Germline values: CDR1 SGHRS, CDR2 YFSETQ. Trimming took 2 bases from V and 0 from J, leaving 15 bases between them. The CDR3 reads CASSFNPTRASYEQYF. In nucleotides, the CDR3 is TGCGCCAGCAGCTTTAACCCGACTAGAGCCTCCTACGAGCAGTACTTC.

This clonotype was seen ten or more times. This chain connects TRBV4-3 to TRBJ1-1; tentatively, D is TRBD1 (5 bases). The CDR3 sequence is 13 residues long. Trimming removed 3 bases from V and 6 bases from J, with 11 bases in between. Germline-derived CDR1 and CDR2 are LGHNA and YSLEER. CDR3 coding DNA: TGCGCCAGCAGCCAGGGGGTGGGTGCTGAAGCTTTCTTT. This sequence encodes CASSQGVGAEAFF.

Many counts were recorded for this clonotype. V and J are TRBV7-6 and TRBJ2-7; 8 bases map to TRBD1. Looked up from germline, CDR1 is SGHVS and CDR2 is FNYEAQ. CDR3 size: 14 residues. V dropped 6 bases and J dropped 1; count of bases not matched to a gene: 5. The CDR3 nucleotides are TGTGCCAGCAGTGCCGACAGGGGATCCTACGAGCAGTACTTC. Its translation: CASSADRGSYEQYF. The complete variable domain, with remaining parts taken from reference TRBV7-6 and TRBJ2-7, reads GAGVSQSPRYKVTKRGQDVALRCDPISGHVSLYWYRQALGQGPEFLTYFNYEAQQDKSGLPNDRFSAERPEGSISTLTIQRTEQRDSAMYRCASSADRGSYEQYFGPGTRLTVT.

The J gene is TRBJ1-4, the V gene TRBV7-6; D unclear. Deletions cut 5 bases from V and 6 bases from J, with 10 bases between. This CDR3 is 13 amino acids long. The germline V gene has CDR1 SGHVS and CDR2 FNYEAQ. CDR3 protein: CASSPRLDEKLFF. The CDR3 bases are TGTGCCAGCAGCCCACGGCTCGATGAAAAACTGTTTTTT.

There are many counts of this clonotype. The chain recombines TRBV29-1 with TRBJ1-5, with TRBD1 as a possible D gene (5 bases). The CDR3 runs 12 residues. Per the germline V gene, CDR1 is SQVTM and CDR2 is ANQGSEA. Deletions cut 2 bases from V and 9 bases from J, with 11 bases between. The CDR3 is CSVETGSSPQHF. CDR3 coding DNA: TGCAGCGTTGAAACAGGCTCATCGCCCCAGCATTTT.

This clonotype was counted between two and nine times. The chain employs TRBV27 and TRBJ2-7; D remains ambiguous. Germline V CDR1 and CDR2: MNHEY, SMNVEV (reference sequence). V was cut by 1 base and J by 4 bases, with 8 bases left in between. The CDR3 spans 13 residues. In DNA, the CDR3 is TGTGCCAGCAGTTTATATCCCTTTTACGAGCAGTACTTC. Translating it yields CASSLYPFYEQYF.

This clonotype was counted many times. The chain is built from TRBV20-1 and TRBJ2-4; D tentatively fits TRBD1 or TRBD2 (6 bases each). With 2 bases removed from V and 3 bases from J, the gap between germline ends came to 14 bases. Germline CDR1 and CDR2: DFQATT and SNEGSKA (reference sequence). CDR3 size: 15 residues. The CDR3 sequence is CSARRYREVKNIQYF. Here the CDR3 DNA reads TGCAGTGCTAGACGATACAGGGAGGTCAAAAACATTCAGTACTTC.

Ten or more counts support this clonotype. The chain couples TRBV6-5 to TRBJ2-1; a weak D match, TRBD2 (5 bases). The CDR3 spans 16 residues. Germline V gives CDR1 MNHEY, CDR2 SVGAGI. Between the trimmed V and J ends, which lost 0 bases and 2 bases, there was a span of 11 bases. In DNA, the CDR3 is TGTGCCAGCAGTTACTCGAAGGGAGAAGCCTACAATGAGCAGTTCTTC. Protein: CASSYSKGEAYNEQFF.

V gene TRBV15 combines with J gene TRBJ1-5, with D tentatively TRBD1 (6 bases). V was cut by 8 bases and J by 7 bases, with 15 bases left in between. From germline, CDR1 is LNHNV and CDR2 YYDKDF (reference sequence). This CDR3 has 13 amino acids. CDR3 DNA sequence: TGTGCCACCGCGGACAGAATGGGCCAGCCCCAGCATTTT. This codes for CATADRMGQPQHF.

This chain joins TRBV6-2 or TRBV6-3 and TRBJ2-1; 8 bases map to TRBD2. After removal of 2 bases from V and 3 bases from J, the junction contained 9 bases not matched to a gene. The CDR3 is 17 residues long. Germline V gene data show CDR1 as MNHEY and CDR2 as SVGEGT. CDR3 residues: CASSYLPGTSVYNEQFF. For the CDR3, the DNA is TGTGCCAGCAGTTACCTTCCCGGGACTAGTGTCTACAATGAGCAGTTCTTC.

This clonotype was seen many times. The gene calls are TRBV29-1 and TRBJ1-2; 7 bases are a match to TRBD1. Looked up from germline, CDR1 is SQVTM and CDR2 is ANQGSEA. This CDR3 spans 15 amino acids. Trimming took 3 bases from V and 5 from J; bases not matched to a gene: 12. The CDR3 reads CSVDEVEGASYGYTF. CDR3 nucleotide sequence: TGCAGCGTTGATGAGGTGGAGGGGGCGAGTTATGGCTACACCTTC.

Ten or more counts support this clonotype. For the CDR3, the DNA is TGTGCCAGCAGCCCCCAAGGGGTGTTCGTCTATGGCTACACCTTC. It codes for CASSPQGVFVYGYTF. V gene TRBV11-2 combines with J gene TRBJ1-2, with D tentatively TRBD1 (5 bases). There are 15 residues in the CDR3. V lost 5 bases, J lost 4 bases, and 17 bases lay in between. Germline V gene data show CDR1 as SGHAT and CDR2 as FQNNGV.

This clonotype has a count of ten or more. V usage is TRBV4-1 and J usage is TRBJ2-7; 9 bases line up with TRBD1. This CDR3 has 13 amino acids. The V segment lost 3 bases and the J segment 4 bases; nucleotides outside the gene matches: 1. Germline V gives CDR1 MGHRA, CDR2 YSYEKL. CDR3 sequence reads: CASSQGTGYEQYF. In nucleotides, the CDR3 is TGCGCCAGCAGCCAGGGGACAGGGTACGAGCAGTACTTC.

This clonotype showed up many times. This chain links TRBV7-2 with TRBJ1-1; unclear D gene. Trimming shortened V by 6 bases and J by 4 bases, and 9 bases separated the two germline ends. The CDR3 is 12 residues long. Per germline, CDR1 SGHTA and CDR2 FQGNSA. The CDR3 loop is CASSYFRTEAFF. In nucleotides, the CDR3 is TGTGCCAGCAGTTACTTTCGCACTGAAGCTTTCTTT.

This clonotype appeared a few times. This rearrangement joins TRBV7-8 to TRBJ2-1; 9 nucleotides match TRBD2. The CDR3 runs to 14 residues. CDR1 and CDR2 (germline): SGHVS, FQNEAQ. Unmatched junction bases numbered 4, after V lost 4 bases and J lost 6 bases. Here the CDR3 DNA reads TGTGCCAGCAGCTCGGGACTAGCTAGCAATGAGCAGTTCTTC. It translates to CASSSGLASNEQFF.

This clonotype appeared many times. CDR3 region: CASSSNTGSPEAFF. The CDR3 bases are TGCGCCAGCAGTTCCAATACAGGGTCCCCTGAAGCTTTCTTT. V gene TRBV5-1 combines with J gene TRBJ1-1, with a possible D match to TRBD1 (6 bases). Trimming pared 5 bases from V and 6 bases from J, leaving 17 bases between. Germline V gene lookup returns CDR1 SGHRS and CDR2 YFSETQ. This CDR3 spans 14 amino acids.

This clonotype was detected ten times or more. The chain carries TRBV28 and TRBJ2-5; 9 bases line up with TRBD2. The CDR3 is made up of 14 amino acids. After removal of 7 bases from V and 0 bases from J, the junction contained 3 bases not matched to a gene. The germline gives CDR1 MDHEN, CDR2 SYDVKM. CDR3 bases: TGTGCCAGCAACGCTAGCGGGGACCAAGAGACCCAGTACTTC. This translates into CASNASGDQETQYF.

This clonotype has only a few counts. The CDR3 is CASSPIGGYEQYF. Here the CDR3 DNA reads TGCGCCAGCAGCCCCATTGGAGGGTACGAGCAGTACTTC. The J gene is TRBJ2-7, the V gene TRBV4-1; D is possibly TRBD2 (6 bases). Looked up from germline, CDR1 is MGHRA and CDR2 is YSYEKL. This CDR3 is built from 13 residues. V lost 4 bases and J lost 4, with 11 bases in between.

This clonotype has ten or more counts. V usage is TRBV7-9 and J usage is TRBJ2-5; the D is unclear. V dropped 5 bases and J dropped 5 bases, with 15 bases sitting between them. Germline V gene sequence: CDR1 SEHNR, CDR2 FQNEAQ (reference sequence). CDR3 length: 14 residues. In DNA form, the CDR3 reads TGTGCCAGCAGCCCGCCCTCCCATGGGGAGACCCAGTACTTC. It translates to CASSPPSHGETQYF.

This clonotype was counted ten times or more. The rearrangement uses TRBV20-1 and TRBJ2-1, with 7 bases fitting TRBD1. Germline trimming cut 0 bases from V and 6 bases from J; bases unmatched to any gene: 11. CDR1 is DFQATT, CDR2 SNEGSKA, per germline (reference sequence). The CDR3 runs to 16 residues. CDR3 sequence (DNA): TGCAGTGCTAGAGAGATTGGGCAGGGGGTCCTCAATGAGCAGTTCTTC. Translating gives CSAREIGQGVLNEQFF.

This clonotype appeared many times. The CDR3 spells CSARDRGNTDTQYF. The CDR3 nucleotides read TGCAGTGCTAGAGATCGTGGTAACACAGATACGCAGTATTTT. The chain uses TRBV20-1 and TRBJ2-3, with D unresolved. The V and J ends lost 0 bases and 2 bases respectively, with 9 bases between them. The CDR3 has 14 residues. Germline V gives CDR1 DFQATT, CDR2 SNEGSKA (reference sequence).

This clonotype was picked up many times. This rearrangement joins TRBV5-6 to TRBJ2-1, with D perhaps TRBD2 (6 bases). CDR1 is SGHDT and CDR2 is YYEEEE in the germline V gene. The germline V and J ends were trimmed by 0 bases and 10 bases, with 8 bases remaining between them. This CDR3 spans 12 amino acids. The CDR3 sequence is CASSLGLAEQFF. The CDR3 coding sequence is TGTGCCAGCAGCTTGGGCCTAGCGGAGCAGTTCTTC.

In this sample, this clonotype turned up many times. The V and J genes are TRBV6-2 or TRBV6-3 and TRBJ1-5, with no clear D. V lost 0 bases and J lost 9, with 18 bases in between. There are 16 residues in the CDR3. In germline, CDR1 is MNHEY, CDR2 SVGEGT. CDR3 protein: CASSYSALTQGLPQHF. CDR3 DNA: TGTGCCAGCAGTTACTCAGCCCTGACTCAAGGTCTGCCCCAGCATTTT.

This clonotype was counted ten times or more. The chain joins TRBV7-9 to TRBJ2-7, with 9 bases fitting TRBD2. This CDR3 is built from 15 residues. Losses at the gene ends were 3 bases for V and 5 bases for J; bases not matched to a gene: 8. The germline V gene encodes CDR1 SEHNR and CDR2 FQNEAQ (reference sequence). The CDR3 DNA reads TGTGCCAGCAGCTTGGGCGGGAGGGTGTTGAACGAGCAGTACTTC. It encodes CASSLGGRVLNEQYF.